The entry that follows covers one TCR beta chain sequence. The antigen is not known. The germline gives CDR1 SGHKS, CDR2 YYEKEE (reference sequence). The germline V and J ends were trimmed by 0 bases and 0 bases, with 9 bases remaining between them. This CDR3 has 15 residues. This sample is part of a study of cytomegalovirus exposure and HLA in healthy donors. The PCR employed 60 Vbeta primers together with 13 Jbeta primers. Sequenced by immunoSEQ multiplex PCR; TCRdb stores in-frame clones only, minus some. This sample's clone table lists 200,000 to 250,000 clones. Whole-study results and caveats: The classifier reportedly diagnosed cytomegalovirus status with high sensitivity and specificity. Over 15,000 TCR beta sequences were associated with HLA alleles at 0.05 false discovery rate in a later analysis. Within the data, a cluster of highly shared sequence variants was likely a sequencing artifact.

Each donor was nominally healthy when sampled (though unrecorded immune exposures were likely). The source material was PBMCs. The clonotype was recovered from a woman younger than 45 in good health and CMV-seropositive. The chain couples TRBV5-5 to TRBJ1-1; D is ambiguous. As DNA, the CDR3 is TGTGCCAGCAGCTTGGTTTACAGCCTGAACACTGAAGCTTTCTTT. Translated: CASSLVYSLNTEAFF.